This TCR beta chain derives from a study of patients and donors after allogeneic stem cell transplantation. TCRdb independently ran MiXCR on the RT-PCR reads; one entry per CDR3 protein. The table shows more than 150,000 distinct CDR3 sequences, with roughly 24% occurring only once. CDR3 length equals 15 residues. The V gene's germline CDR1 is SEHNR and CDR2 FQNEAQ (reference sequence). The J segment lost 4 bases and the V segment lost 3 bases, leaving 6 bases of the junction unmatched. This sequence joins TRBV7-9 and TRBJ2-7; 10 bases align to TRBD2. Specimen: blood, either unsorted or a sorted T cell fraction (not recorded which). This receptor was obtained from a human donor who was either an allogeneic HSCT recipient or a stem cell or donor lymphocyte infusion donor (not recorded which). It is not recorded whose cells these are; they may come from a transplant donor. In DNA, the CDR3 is TGTGCCAGCAGCTTGTCTAGCGGGAGCTTATACGAGCAGTACTTC. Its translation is CASSLSSGSLYEQYF.